The following is a T cell receptor (beta chain) sequence with its context. Its target antigen remains unknown. The record has no base qualities; no much larger clone is one base away. Between the V and J ends, shortened by 0 bases and 1 base respectively, the junction contains 6 bases. From cysteine to phenylalanine, the CDR3 is 14 amino acids long. Solely the CDR3 DNA is kept, with 42 bases framed from the first base. Taken from the germline V gene, the CDR1 and CDR2 loops are MGHRA and YSYEKL. These data belong to a study of technical replicates of blood from a few donors (dated by TCRdb to the late 2010s). Libraries were built with the immunoSEQ multiplex PCR assay. The table comes from immuneACCESS by way of TCRdb, which keeps in-frame sequences with V and J called. Part of the clones is missing from these tables; in studies checked, under half for an unresolved V gene and the rest for unknown reasons. The sample table holds around 78,000 clones, of which over 85% were seen once. Of the sample, 0.2% to 0.3% is held by the ten largest clones.

The receptor comes from a human donor in good health. In this chain, TRBV4-1 is recombined with TRBJ1-1; confidence is insufficient to name the D gene. The specimen sequenced was T cells isolated from PBMCs. CDR3 loop: CASSQDLANTEAFF. The bases are TGCGCCAGCAGCCAAGACTTAGCGAACACTGAAGCTTTCTTT.